This TCR beta chain was documented in a study of post-analysis software for immune sequencing data. TCR beta cDNA libraries had unique molecular identifiers. In TCRdb, the PCR reads were re-called with MiXCR into one record per CDR3 protein. The profile shows fewer than 850,000 distinct CDR3 sequences, 30% of them singletons. The germline gives CDR1 DFQATT, CDR2 SNEGSKA (reference sequence). This CDR3 comprises 15 residues. The V and J ends lost 3 bases and 0 bases, in that order; junction bases with no gene match: 5. Broader study findings: There was significantly lower normalized Chao1 diversity in multiple sclerosis patients than in controls. Four or five TRBV segments were more frequent in patients than controls; TRBV5-6, TRBV5-1 and TRBV20-1 belonged to this group. Samples from one preparation batch, clustered by F measure, grouped strongly together.

In its sample, this clonotype was seen a few times. Its target is unknown. Sequencing input: blood. The TCR sequence derives from a girl aged 5-17 years with multiple sclerosis. The rearrangement joins TRBV20-1 to TRBJ2-1; 7 bases are a match to TRBD2. The DNA of the CDR3 is TGCAGTGCTAGGGAACTAGCGAGCTCCTACAATGAGCAGTTCTTC. Protein: CSARELASSYNEQFF.